These T cell receptor beta chains were read from a single sample in a study of breast tumors, draining lymph nodes, adjacent tissues. TCRdb re-called the multiplex PCR reads through MiXCR, storing one row per CDR3 protein. Here the sample spans tens of thousands of distinct CDR3 sequences, over 25% being singletons. Specimen: axillary lymph node tissue. These receptors came from a female donor with breast cancer. Some clones in this sample may be carry-over from other donors' samples. Both conserved end residues are part of each CDR3. The D gene is left open where the match is weak. Size tells how often a clone was seen (once, few, many) or the class of an expanded clone, and some rows leave it out.

>TRBJ1-6|TRBV28|.|.
TGTGCCAGCAGTCCCCCCACAGGGATCGATAATTCACCCCTCCACTTT
CASSPPTGIDNSPLHF
>TRBJ2-1|TRBV29-1|many|.
TGCAGCGTTGAACGGGATGAGCAGTTCTTC
CSVERDEQFF
>TRBJ1-1|TRBV18|few|TRBD1
TGTGCCAGCTCACCCGAGACAGGGAGAGGGTCTGAAGCTTTCTTT
CASSPETGRGSEAFF
>TRBJ1-1|TRBV19|many|.
TGTGCCAGTAGAGCCTGGAACACTGAAGCTTTCTTT
CASRAWNTEAFF
>TRBJ2-3|TRBV5-1|many|.
TGCGCCAGCAGCCCGACGGGGGGCGGGAGAGGGACAGATACGCAGTATTTT
CASSPTGGGRGTDTQYF
>TRBJ1-3|TRBV7-2|.|.
TGTGCCAGCAGCTTGCGTGGGGAGTACGGAATCACCGTATATTTT
CASSLRGEYGITVYF
>TRBJ2-7|TRBV7-2|many|.
TGTGCCAGCAGCTTCTGGACGAACTACGAGCAGTACTTC
CASSFWTNYEQYF
>TRBJ1-5|TRBV28|many|.
TGTGCCAGCAGCGCCGACAGGTTCAATCAGCCCCAGCATTTT
CASSADRFNQPQHF
>TRBJ2-1|TRBV11-3|many|.
TGTGCCAGCAGCTCGTATGGTGAGCAGTTCTTC
CASSSYGEQFF
>TRBJ2-7|TRBV20-1|many|TRBD2
TGCAGTGCTAGAGATCAAATGAGCGGGAGGGGGAACGAGCAGTACTTC
CSARDQMSGRGNEQYF